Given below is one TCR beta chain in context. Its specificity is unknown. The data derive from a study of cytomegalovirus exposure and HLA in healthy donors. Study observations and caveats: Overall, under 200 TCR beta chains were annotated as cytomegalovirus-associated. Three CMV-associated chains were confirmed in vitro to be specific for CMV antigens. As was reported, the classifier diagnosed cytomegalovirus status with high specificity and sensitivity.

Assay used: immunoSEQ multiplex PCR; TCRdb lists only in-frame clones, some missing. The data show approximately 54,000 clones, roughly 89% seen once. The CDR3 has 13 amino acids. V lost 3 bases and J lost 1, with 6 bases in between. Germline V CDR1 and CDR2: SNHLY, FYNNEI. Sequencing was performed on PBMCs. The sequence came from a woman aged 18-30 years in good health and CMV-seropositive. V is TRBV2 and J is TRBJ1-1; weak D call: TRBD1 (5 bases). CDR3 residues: CASSDRENTEAFF. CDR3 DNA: TGTGCCAGCAGTGACAGGGAGAACACTGAAGCTTTCTTT.